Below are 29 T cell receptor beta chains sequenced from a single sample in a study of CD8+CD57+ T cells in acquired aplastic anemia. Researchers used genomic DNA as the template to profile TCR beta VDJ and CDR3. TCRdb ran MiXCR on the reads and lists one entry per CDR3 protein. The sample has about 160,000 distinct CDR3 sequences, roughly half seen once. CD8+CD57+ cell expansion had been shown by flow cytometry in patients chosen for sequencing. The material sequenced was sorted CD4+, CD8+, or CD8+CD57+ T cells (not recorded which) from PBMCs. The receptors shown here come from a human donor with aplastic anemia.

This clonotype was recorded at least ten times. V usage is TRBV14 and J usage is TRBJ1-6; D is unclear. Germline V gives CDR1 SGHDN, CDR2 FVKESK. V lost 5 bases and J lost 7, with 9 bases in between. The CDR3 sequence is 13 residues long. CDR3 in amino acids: CASSLHFNSPLHF. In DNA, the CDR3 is TGTGCCAGCAGCTTACACTTCAATTCACCCCTCCACTTT. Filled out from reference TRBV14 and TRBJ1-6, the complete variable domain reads EAGVTQFPSHSVIEKGQTVTLRCDPISGHDNLYWYRRVMGKEIKFLLHFVKESKQDESGMPNNRFLAERTGGTYSTLKVQPAELEDSGVYFCASSLHFNSPLHFGNGTRLTVT.

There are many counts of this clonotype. The CDR3 nucleotides are TGTGCCAGCAGCTCGCTCCGTACCGAGACAGGGCGGGGAAACACCATATATTTT. It specifies CASSSLRTETGRGNTIYF. The V call is TRBV9, the J call TRBJ1-3, with 7 bases fitting TRBD1. The length of the CDR3 is 18 residues. The V gene end was trimmed by 4 bases and the J gene end by 4 bases; junction bases not matched to a gene: 17. The germline V gene has CDR1 SGDLS and CDR2 YYNGEE.

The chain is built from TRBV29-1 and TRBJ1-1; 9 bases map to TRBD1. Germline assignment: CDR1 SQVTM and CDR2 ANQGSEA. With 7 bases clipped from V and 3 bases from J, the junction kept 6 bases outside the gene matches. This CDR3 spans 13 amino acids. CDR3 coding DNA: TGCAGCGCCTTCGGACAGGGGCACACTGAAGCTTTCTTT. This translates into CSAFGQGHTEAFF. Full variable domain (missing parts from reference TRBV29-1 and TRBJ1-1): SAVISQKPSRDICQRGTSLTIQCQVDSQVTMMFWYRQQPGQSLTLIATANQGSEATYESGFVIDKFPISRPNLTFSTLTVSNMSPEDSSIYLCSAFGQGHTEAFFGQGTRLTVV.

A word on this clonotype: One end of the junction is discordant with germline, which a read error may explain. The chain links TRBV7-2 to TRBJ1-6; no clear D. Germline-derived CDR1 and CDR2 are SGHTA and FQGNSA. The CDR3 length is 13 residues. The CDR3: CAGSLGRNSPLHF. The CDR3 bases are TGTGCCGGCAGCTTAGGAAGGAATTCACCCCTCCACTTT.

Written as DNA, the CDR3 is TGCGCCAGCAGTCAGGGGGTCCAAGAGACCCAGTACTTC. Amino acids: CASSQGVQETQYF. The J gene is TRBJ2-5, the V gene TRBV10-1; 7 positions agree with TRBD1. Unmatched junction bases numbered 1, after V lost 5 bases and J lost 1 base. The CDR3 length is 13 residues. Germline V gene data show CDR1 as WNHNN and CDR2 as SYGVQD (reference sequence).

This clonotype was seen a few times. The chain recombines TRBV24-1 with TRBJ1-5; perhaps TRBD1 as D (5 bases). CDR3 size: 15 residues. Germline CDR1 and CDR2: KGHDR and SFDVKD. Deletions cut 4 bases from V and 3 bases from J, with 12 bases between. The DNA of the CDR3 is TGTGCCACCAGTGACCCAGGGACGTTCAATCAGCCCCAGCATTTT. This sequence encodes CATSDPGTFNQPQHF.

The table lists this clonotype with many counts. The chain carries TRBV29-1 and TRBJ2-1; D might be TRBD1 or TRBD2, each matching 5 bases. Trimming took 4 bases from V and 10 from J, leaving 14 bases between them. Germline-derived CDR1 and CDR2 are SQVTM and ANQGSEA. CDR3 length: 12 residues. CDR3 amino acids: CSVVHVGPEQFF. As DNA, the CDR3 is TGCAGCGTTGTCCACGTGGGACCCGAGCAGTTCTTC.

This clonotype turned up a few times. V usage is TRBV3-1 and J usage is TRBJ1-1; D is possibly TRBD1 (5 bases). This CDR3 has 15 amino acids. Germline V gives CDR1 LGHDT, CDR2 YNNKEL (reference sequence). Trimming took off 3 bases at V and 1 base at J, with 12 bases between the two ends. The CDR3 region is CASSHSGQGNTEAFF. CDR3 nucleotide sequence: TGTGCCAGCAGCCACAGTGGTCAGGGGAACACTGAAGCTTTCTTT.

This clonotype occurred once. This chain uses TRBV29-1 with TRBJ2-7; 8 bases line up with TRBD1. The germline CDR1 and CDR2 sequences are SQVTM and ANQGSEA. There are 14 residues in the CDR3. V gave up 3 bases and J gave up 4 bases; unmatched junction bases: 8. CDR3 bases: TGCAGCGTTGACGGTCCAGGGGGCAGGTACGAGCAGTACTTC. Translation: CSVDGPGGRYEQYF.

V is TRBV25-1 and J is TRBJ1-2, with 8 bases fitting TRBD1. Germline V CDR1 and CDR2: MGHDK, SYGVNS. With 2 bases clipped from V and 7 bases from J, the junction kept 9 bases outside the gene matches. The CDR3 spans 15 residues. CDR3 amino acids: CASSEPGGESTGYTF. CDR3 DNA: TGTGCCAGCAGTGAACCAGGGGGCGAATCTACTGGCTACACCTTC.

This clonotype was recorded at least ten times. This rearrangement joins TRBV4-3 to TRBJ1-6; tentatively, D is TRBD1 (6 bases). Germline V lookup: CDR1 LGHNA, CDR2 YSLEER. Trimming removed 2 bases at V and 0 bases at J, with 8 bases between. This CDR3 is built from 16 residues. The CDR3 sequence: CASSQTGSSYNSPLHF. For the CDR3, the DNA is TGCGCCAGCAGCCAAACAGGGAGCTCCTATAATTCACCCCTCCACTTT.

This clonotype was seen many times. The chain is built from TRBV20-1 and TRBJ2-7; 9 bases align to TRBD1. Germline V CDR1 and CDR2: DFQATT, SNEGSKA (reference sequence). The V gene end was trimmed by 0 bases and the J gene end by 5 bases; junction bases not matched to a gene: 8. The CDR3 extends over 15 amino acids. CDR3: CSARDRDRVTNEQYF. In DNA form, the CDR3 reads TGCAGTGCTAGAGACAGGGACAGGGTGACAAACGAGCAGTACTTC.

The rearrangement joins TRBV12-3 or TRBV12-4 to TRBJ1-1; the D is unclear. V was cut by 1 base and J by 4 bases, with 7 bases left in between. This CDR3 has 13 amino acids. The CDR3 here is CASSLGAGTEAFF. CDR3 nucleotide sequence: TGTGCCAGCAGTTTAGGGGCCGGCACTGAAGCTTTCTTT.

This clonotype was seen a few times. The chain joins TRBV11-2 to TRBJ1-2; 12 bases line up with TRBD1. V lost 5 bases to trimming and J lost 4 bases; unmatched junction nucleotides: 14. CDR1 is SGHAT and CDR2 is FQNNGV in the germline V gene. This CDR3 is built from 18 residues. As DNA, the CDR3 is TGTGCCAGCAGCACTTACGGGACAGGGGGCGCGAGTAGCTATGGCTACACCTTC. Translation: CASSTYGTGGASSYGYTF.

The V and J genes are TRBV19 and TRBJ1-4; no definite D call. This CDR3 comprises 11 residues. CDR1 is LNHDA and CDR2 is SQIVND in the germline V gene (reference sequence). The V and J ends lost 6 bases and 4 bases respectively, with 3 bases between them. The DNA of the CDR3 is TGTGCCAGTAGGCTTAATGAAAAACTGTTTTTT. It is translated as CASRLNEKLFF.

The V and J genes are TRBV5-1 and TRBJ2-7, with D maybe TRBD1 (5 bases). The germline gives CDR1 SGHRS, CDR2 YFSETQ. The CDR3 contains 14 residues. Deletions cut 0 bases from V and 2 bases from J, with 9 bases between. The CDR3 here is CASSLGPGPYEQYV. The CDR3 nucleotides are TGCGCCAGCAGCTTGGGGCCAGGGCCCTACGAGCAGTACGTC.

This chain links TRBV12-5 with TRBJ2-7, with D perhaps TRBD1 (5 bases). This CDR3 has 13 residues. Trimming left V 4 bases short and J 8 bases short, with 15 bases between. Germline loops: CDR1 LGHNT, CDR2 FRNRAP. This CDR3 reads CASGSDDSLKQYF. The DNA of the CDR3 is TGTGCTAGTGGTTCCGACGACAGCCTCAAGCAGTACTTC.

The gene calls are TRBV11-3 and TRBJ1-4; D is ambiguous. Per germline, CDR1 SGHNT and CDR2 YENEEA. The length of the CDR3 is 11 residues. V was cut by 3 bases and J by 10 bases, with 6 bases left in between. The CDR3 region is CASSFGGKLFF. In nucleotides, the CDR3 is TGTGCCAGCAGCTTCGGCGGAAAACTGTTTTTT.

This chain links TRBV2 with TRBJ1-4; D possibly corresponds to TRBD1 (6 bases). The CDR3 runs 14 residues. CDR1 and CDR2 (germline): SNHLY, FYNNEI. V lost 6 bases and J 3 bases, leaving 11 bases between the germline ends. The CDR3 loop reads CASRDSASNEKLFF. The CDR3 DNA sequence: TGTGCCAGCAGGGACAGTGCGTCTAATGAAAAACTGTTTTTT.

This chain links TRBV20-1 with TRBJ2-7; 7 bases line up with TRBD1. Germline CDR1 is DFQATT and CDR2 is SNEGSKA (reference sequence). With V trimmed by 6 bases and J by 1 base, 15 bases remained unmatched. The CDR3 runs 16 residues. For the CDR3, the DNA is TGCAGTGCCACCAGTGAAACCCTGGGACAGTCCTACGAGCAGTACTTC. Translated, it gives CSATSETLGQSYEQYF.

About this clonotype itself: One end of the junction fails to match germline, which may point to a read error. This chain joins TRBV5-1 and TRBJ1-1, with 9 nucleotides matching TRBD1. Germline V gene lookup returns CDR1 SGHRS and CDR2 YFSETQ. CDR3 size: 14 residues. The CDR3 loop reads CASSHGTGHAETFF. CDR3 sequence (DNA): TGCGCCAGCAGCCACGGGACAGGGCACGCTGAAACTTTCTTT.

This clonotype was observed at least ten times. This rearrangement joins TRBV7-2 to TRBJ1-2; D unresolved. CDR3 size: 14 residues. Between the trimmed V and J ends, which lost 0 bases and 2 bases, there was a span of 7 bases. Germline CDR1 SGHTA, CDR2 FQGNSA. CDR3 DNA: TGTGCCAGCAGCTTAGCGACCGAGAACTATGGCTACACCTTC. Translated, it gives CASSLATENYGYTF.

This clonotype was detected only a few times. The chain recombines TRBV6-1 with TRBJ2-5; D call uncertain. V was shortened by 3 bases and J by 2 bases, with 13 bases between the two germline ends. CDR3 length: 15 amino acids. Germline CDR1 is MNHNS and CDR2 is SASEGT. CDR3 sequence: CASSDMGFGQETQYF. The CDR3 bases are TGTGCCAGCAGTGATATGGGGTTTGGGCAAGAGACCCAGTACTTC.

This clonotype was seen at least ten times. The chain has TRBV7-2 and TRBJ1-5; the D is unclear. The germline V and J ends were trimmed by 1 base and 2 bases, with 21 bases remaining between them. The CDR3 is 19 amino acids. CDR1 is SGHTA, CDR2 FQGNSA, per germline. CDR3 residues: CASSLVSRRGNVGNQPQHF. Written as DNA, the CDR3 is TGTGCCAGCAGCTTAGTTTCGCGTCGAGGGAACGTTGGCAATCAGCCCCAGCATTTT. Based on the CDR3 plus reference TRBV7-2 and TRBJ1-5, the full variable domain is GAGVSQSPSNKVTEKGKDVELRCDPISGHTALYWYRQSLGQGLEFLIYFQGNSAPDKSGLPSDRFSAERTGGSVSTLTIQRTQQEDSAVYLCASSLVSRRGNVGNQPQHFGDGTRLSIL.

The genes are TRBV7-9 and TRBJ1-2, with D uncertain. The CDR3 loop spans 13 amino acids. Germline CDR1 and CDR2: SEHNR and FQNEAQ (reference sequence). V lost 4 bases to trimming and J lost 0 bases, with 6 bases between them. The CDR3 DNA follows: TGTGCCAGCAGCTCAGAAGCTAACTATGGCTACACCTTC. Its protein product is CASSSEANYGYTF.

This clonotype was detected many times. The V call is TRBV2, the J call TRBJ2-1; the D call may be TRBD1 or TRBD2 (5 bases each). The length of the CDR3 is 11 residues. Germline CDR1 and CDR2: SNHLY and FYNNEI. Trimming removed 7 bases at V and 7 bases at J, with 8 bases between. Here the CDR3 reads CASTWGNEQFF. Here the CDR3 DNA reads TGTGCCAGCACGTGGGGGAATGAGCAGTTCTTC.

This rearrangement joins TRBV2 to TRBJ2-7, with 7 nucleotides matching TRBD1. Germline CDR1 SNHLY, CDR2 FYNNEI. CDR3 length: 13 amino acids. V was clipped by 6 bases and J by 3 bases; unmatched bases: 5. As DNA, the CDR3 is TGTGCCAGCAGACCGGGACAGTACTACGAGCAGTACTTC. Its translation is CASRPGQYYEQYF.

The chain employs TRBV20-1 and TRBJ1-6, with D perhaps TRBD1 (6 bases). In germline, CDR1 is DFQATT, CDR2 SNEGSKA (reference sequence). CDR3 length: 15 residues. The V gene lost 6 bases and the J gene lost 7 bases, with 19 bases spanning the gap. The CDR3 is CSASSYSTGNSPLHF. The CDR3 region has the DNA TGCAGTGCCAGCAGTTACTCGACAGGCAATTCACCCCTCCACTTT.

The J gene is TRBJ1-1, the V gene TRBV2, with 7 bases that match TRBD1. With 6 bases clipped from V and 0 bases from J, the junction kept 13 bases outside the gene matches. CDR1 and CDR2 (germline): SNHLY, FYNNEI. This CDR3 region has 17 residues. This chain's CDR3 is CASSPWTGRRMNTEAFF. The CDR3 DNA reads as TGTGCCAGCAGCCCGTGGACAGGTAGAAGAATGAACACTGAAGCTTTCTTT.